Below are 10 T cell receptor beta chains sequenced from a single sample in a study of blood T cells in healthy people across ages. Combining a sample-barcoded 5' primer with a J-beta primer mix, a second PCR ran for 7 to 11 cycles. TCRdb re-derived calls from the 5' RACE reads in MiXCR, one entry per CDR3 protein. The top ten clones hold roughly 7.9% of a sample with around 1,500,000 distinct CDR3 sequences, 42% of them seen once. Sequenced material: blood. These receptors were obtained from a young woman in good health.

The rearrangement joins TRBV7-2 to TRBJ2-5, with D hard to call. The J call could be wrong; TRBJ2-7 is a better fit for the DNA end. The CDR3 sequence is 15 residues long. Germline V lookup: CDR1 SGHTA, CDR2 FQGNSA. This CDR3 is CASSPHGVLLGEQYF. CDR3 in DNA: TGTGCCAGCAGCCCCCATGGCGTGTTGTTGGGCGAGCAGTACTTC.

The chain employs TRBV13 and TRBJ2-3, with a weak D call TRBD2 (6 bases). The V and J ends lost 5 bases and 9 bases respectively, with 24 bases between them. CDR1 is PRHDT, CDR2 FYEKMQ, per germline (reference sequence). This CDR3 has 16 amino acids. The DNA for the CDR3 is TGTGCCAGCAGCCCGACCGGGGCACCGGGACTCGACACGCAGTATTTT. This sequence encodes CASSPTGAPGLDTQYF.

In its sample, this clonotype was seen a few times. This sequence joins TRBV9 and TRBJ1-2, with D uncertain. The CDR3 has 15 residues. V lost 2 bases to trimming and J lost 0 bases, with 11 bases between them. CDR1 is SGDLS and CDR2 is YYNGEE in the germline V gene. CDR3: CASSVGDGTNYGYTF. As DNA, the CDR3 is TGTGCCAGCAGCGTTGGAGACGGTACTAACTATGGCTACACCTTC.

The chain combines TRBV6-1 with TRBJ1-5; D not certain. CDR1 and CDR2 from the germline V gene are MNHNS and SASEGT. V lost 1 base to trimming and J lost 4 bases, with 11 bases between them. The CDR3 totals 15 residues. CDR3 protein: CASSEESLLNQPQHF. The CDR3 DNA follows: TGTGCCAGCAGTGAAGAGTCCCTCCTTAATCAGCCCCAGCATTTT.

This clonotype was observed a handful of times. The chain recombines TRBV10-3 with TRBJ2-3; D unresolved. The CDR3 loop spans 15 amino acids. The germline V gene has CDR1 ENHRY and CDR2 SYGVKD. Trimming cost V 6 bases and J 0 bases, with 13 bases left between them. DNA of the CDR3: TGTGCCATCAGGGCGACGCAGTCTAGCACAGATACGCAGTATTTT. This translates into CAIRATQSSTDTQYF.

This rearrangement joins TRBV27 to TRBJ2-6; 7 bases map to TRBD1. Germline CDR1 reads MNHEY; CDR2 reads SMNVEV (reference sequence). With V trimmed by 5 bases and J by 2 bases, 9 bases remained unmatched. There are 17 residues in the CDR3. CDR3 in DNA: TGTGCCAGCAGTCGACAGGGTCAATATCCTGGGGCCAACGTCCTGACTTTC. It is translated as CASSRQGQYPGANVLTF.

The chain combines TRBV10-3 with TRBJ2-5; the D gene is possibly TRBD2 (6 bases). Germline CDR1 reads ENHRY; CDR2 reads SYGVKD. This CDR3 comprises 14 residues. With 6 bases removed from V and 5 bases from J, the gap between germline ends came to 16 bases. The CDR3: CAISQAGLGETQYF. For the CDR3, the DNA is TGTGCCATCAGCCAAGCGGGTCTCGGGGAGACCCAGTACTTC.

In its sample, this clonotype was seen a few times. This chain links TRBV20-1 with TRBJ2-7; TRBD2 agrees at 7 bases. Losses at the gene ends were 3 bases for V and 5 bases for J; bases not matched to a gene: 16. Germline CDR1 is DFQATT and CDR2 is SNEGSKA (reference sequence). CDR3 length: 16 residues. The DNA for the CDR3 is TGCAGTGCTAGCAATCCTTTCGGCGGGGGAAGTGACGAGCAGTACTTC. Translated: CSASNPFGGGSDEQYF.

In its sample, this clonotype was seen a few times. The rearrangement uses TRBV12-3 or TRBV12-4 and TRBJ2-4, with D perhaps matching TRBD1 or TRBD2 (7 bases each). V lost 5 bases and J 7 bases, leaving 15 bases between the germline ends. There are 14 residues in the CDR3. The CDR3 loop reads CASSAAGGDNIQYF. The DNA for the CDR3 is TGTGCCAGCAGTGCGGCAGGGGGGGATAACATTCAGTACTTC.

CDR3 bases: TGTGCCAGCAGCTTGGGGACTAGCGCCACGAAGCAGTACTTC. This codes for CASSLGTSATKQYF. The V gene is TRBV5-5, the J gene TRBJ2-5, with 9 bases lining up with TRBD2. The V gene end was trimmed by 0 bases and the J gene end by 11 bases; junction bases not matched to a gene: 8. CDR1 is SGHKS, CDR2 YYEKEE, per germline (reference sequence). The CDR3 consists of 14 residues.